This T cell receptor beta chain appears in the sequencing data of a study of blood T cells in healthy people across ages. Study at large: For every two T cells, template switching captured about one barcoded beta molecule.

The study, taken as a whole, reports: Age advanced and TCR beta diversity per million T cells fell, roughly linearly.

The V gene lost 7 bases and the J gene lost 7 bases, with 8 bases spanning the gap. The CDR3 is 10 residues long. CDR1 is SNHLY, CDR2 FYNNEI, per germline. A note on this clonotype: The antigen is undetermined.

The second PCR ran about 6 to 11 cycles with a sample-barcoded 5' primer and J-beta primers. Each sample yielded at least 3 million CDR3-containing paired-end reads. Via MiXCR, TCRdb re-called the 5' RACE reads, giving one row per CDR3 protein. The sample lists 1,300,000 or so distinct CDR3 sequences; approximately 63% were seen once. Extractions gave at least 5 micrograms of total RNA per sample. The chain couples TRBV2 to TRBJ2-7, with D perhaps TRBD2 (5 bases). The source is a man aged 18 to 29 in good health. Material for sequencing was blood. The DNA of the CDR3 is TGTGCCAGCAACGGGGTTGAGCAGTACTTC. It translates to CASNGVEQYF.